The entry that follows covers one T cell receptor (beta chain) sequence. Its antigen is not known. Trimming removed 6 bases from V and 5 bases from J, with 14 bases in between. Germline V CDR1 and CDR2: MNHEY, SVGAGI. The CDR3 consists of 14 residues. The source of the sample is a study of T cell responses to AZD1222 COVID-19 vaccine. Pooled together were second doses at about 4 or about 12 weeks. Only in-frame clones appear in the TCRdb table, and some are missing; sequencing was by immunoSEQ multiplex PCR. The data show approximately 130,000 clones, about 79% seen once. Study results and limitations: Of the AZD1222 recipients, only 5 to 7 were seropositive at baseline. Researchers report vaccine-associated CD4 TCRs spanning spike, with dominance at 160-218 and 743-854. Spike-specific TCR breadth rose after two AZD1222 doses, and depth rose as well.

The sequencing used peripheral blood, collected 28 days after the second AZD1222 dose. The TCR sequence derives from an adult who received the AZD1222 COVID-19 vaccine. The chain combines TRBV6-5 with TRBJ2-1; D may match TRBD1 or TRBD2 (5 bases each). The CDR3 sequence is CASRLGTANNEQFF. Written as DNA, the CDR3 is TGTGCCAGCAGACTCGGGACGGCCAACAATGAGCAGTTCTTC.